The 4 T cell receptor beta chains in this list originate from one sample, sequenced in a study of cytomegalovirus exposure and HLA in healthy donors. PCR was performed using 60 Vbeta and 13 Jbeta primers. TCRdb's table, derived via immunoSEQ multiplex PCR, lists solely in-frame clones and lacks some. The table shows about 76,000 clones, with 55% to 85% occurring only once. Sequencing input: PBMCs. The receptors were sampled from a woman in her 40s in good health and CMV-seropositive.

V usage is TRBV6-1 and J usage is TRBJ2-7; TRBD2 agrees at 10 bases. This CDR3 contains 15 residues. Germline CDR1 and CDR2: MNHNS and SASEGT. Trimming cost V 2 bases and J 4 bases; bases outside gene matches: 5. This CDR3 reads CASSESSGSWYEQYF. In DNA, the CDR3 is TGTGCCAGCAGTGAATCTAGCGGGAGTTGGTACGAGCAGTACTTC.

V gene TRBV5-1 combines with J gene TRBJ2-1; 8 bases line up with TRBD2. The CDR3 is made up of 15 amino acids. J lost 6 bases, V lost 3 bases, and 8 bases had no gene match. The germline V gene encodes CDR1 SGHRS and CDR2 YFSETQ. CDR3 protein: CASSSYAGGGNEQFF. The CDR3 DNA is TGCGCCAGCAGCTCGTATGCGGGAGGAGGCAATGAGCAGTTCTTC.

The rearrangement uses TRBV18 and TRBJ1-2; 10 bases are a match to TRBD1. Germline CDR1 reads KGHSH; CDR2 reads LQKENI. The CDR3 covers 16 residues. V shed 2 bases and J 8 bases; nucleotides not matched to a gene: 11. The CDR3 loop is CASSPLGGTGESGYTF. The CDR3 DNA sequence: TGTGCCAGCTCACCATTGGGAGGGACAGGGGAAAGCGGCTACACCTTC.

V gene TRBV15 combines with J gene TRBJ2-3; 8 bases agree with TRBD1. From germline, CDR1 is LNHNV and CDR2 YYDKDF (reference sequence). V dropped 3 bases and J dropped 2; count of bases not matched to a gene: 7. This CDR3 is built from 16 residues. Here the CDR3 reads CATSRGRQGTTDTQYF. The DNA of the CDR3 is TGTGCCACCAGCAGGGGAAGACAGGGGACCACAGATACGCAGTATTTT.